This paragraph reports one TCR beta chain. Its antigen is still unknown. V dropped 0 bases and J dropped 6 bases, with 10 bases sitting between them. Germline CDR1 SGDLS, CDR2 YYNGEE. The CDR3 contains 14 residues. Of the isolated RNA, all was reverse transcribed, and so the sequenced material was expressed TCRB transcripts. Sequencing was performed with immunoSEQ multiplex PCR; in TCRdb, only in-frame clones are kept and a portion is missing. The table records 160,000 or so clones, 63% of them present only once. The source of the sample is a study of beta chain features in type 1 diabetes. Researchers reported sorting CD4+ naive, central memory, regulatory and stem cell-like memory cells via CD45RO/CCR7/CD25/CD127/CD95/CD27. Study-level results: Naive, central memory and Treg TCRB repertoires seemed to resemble each other more closely in patients than they did in healthy donors. With patients and controls alike, PCR might favor shorter templates to an equal degree. Shorter TCRB CDR3s, moderately but significantly so, were found in Type 1 diabetes patients in all four CD4+ subsets. Here, the possible influence of HLA type (on TCRB rearrangement) remained unresolved.

Sequencing used naive CD4+ T cells from blood. The chain links TRBV9 to TRBJ2-1; D gene ambiguous. The sequence derives from a man aged 30 to 45 with type 1 diabetes. The CDR3 region has the DNA TGTGCCAGCAGCGTAGCAGGAGAGAGCAATGAGCAGTTCTTC. Its translation is CASSVAGESNEQFF.